The 15 T cell receptor beta chains given below trace back to one sample, sequenced in a study of post-analysis software for immune sequencing data. Overall study findings and caveats: TRBV5-6, TRBV5-1 and TRBV20-1 were among 4 or 5 TRBV segments more frequent in patients than controls.

No antigen has been identified for these receptors. cDNA libraries of TCR beta carried unique molecular identifiers. TCRdb re-derived calls from the PCR reads in MiXCR, one entry per CDR3 protein. The sample carries some 700,000 distinct CDR3 sequences, over 45% recorded once. Sample: blood. All receptors derive from a girl aged 2 to 9 with multiple sclerosis.

This clonotype was seen at least ten times. The V gene is TRBV6-2 or TRBV6-3, the J gene TRBJ2-1; 7 nucleotides align to TRBD2. Trimming cost V 6 bases and J 10 bases; bases outside gene matches: 12. This CDR3 spans 14 amino acids. Looked up from germline, CDR1 is MNHEY and CDR2 is SVGEGT. The chain's CDR3 is CASSQAGDYQEQFF. Here the CDR3 DNA reads TGTGCCAGCAGCCAAGCCGGGGACTACCAGGAGCAGTTCTTC.

CDR3 sequence reads: CASSFDGGSSYEQYF. Here the CDR3 DNA reads TGTGCCAGCAGCTTCGACGGGGGGAGCTCCTACGAGCAGTACTTC. This chain joins TRBV7-3 and TRBJ2-7, with TRBD2 matching over 7 bases. Per germline, CDR1 SGHTA and CDR2 FQGTGA. V dropped 3 bases and J dropped 0; count of bases not matched to a gene: 5. This CDR3 spans 15 amino acids.

V and J are TRBV27 and TRBJ2-1, with 9 bases lining up with TRBD1. The CDR3 is made up of 15 amino acids. Germline-derived CDR1 and CDR2 are MNHEY and SMNVEV (reference sequence). Unmatched junction bases numbered 4, after V lost 0 bases and J lost 7 bases. Here the CDR3 reads CASSLSGTGWNEQFF. CDR3 in DNA: TGTGCCAGCAGTTTATCGGGGACAGGGTGGAATGAGCAGTTCTTC.

This clonotype was observed a handful of times. The CDR3, as DNA: TGTGCCAGCAGTGAAATCGGAGCTAGCGGGGGTTACAATGAGCAGTTCTTC. It translates to CASSEIGASGGYNEQFF. The chain has TRBV2 and TRBJ2-1; TRBD2 agrees at 10 bases. Losses at the gene ends were 2 bases for V and 4 bases for J; bases not matched to a gene: 8. The CDR3 runs 17 residues. Germline V gene lookup returns CDR1 SNHLY and CDR2 FYNNEI. Looking up the rest from reference TRBV2 and TRBJ2-1 gives the full variable domain: EPEVTQTPSHQVTQMGQEVILRCVPISNHLYFYWYRQILGQKVEFLVSFYNNEISEKSEIFDDQFSVERPDGSNFTLKIRSTKLEDSAMYFCASSEIGASGGYNEQFFGPGTRLTVL.

The chain has TRBV11-2 and TRBJ2-6; the match to TRBD1 covers 7 bases. Germline loops: CDR1 SGHAT, CDR2 FQNNGV. This CDR3 has 19 amino acids. V dropped 5 bases and J dropped 0; count of bases not matched to a gene: 13. The CDR3 is CASSPETGISYSGANVLTF. As DNA, the CDR3 is TGTGCCAGCAGCCCCGAGACAGGGATCTCCTACTCTGGGGCCAACGTCCTGACTTTC.

This sequence joins TRBV9 and TRBJ2-1; the match to TRBD2 covers 12 bases. The CDR3 is 17 amino acids. Germline CDR1 and CDR2: SGDLS and YYNGEE. The junction had 5 bases not matched to a gene; V was cut back by 2 bases and J by 2 bases. The DNA for the CDR3 is TGTGCCAGCAGCGTTACACTAGCGGGAGGTACCTACAATGAGCAGTTCTTC. It specifies CASSVTLAGGTYNEQFF.

The gene calls are TRBV6-1 and TRBJ1-1; 7 bases line up with TRBD1. CDR1 and CDR2 from the germline V gene are MNHNS and SASEGT. This CDR3 region has 12 residues. With 7 bases clipped from V and 6 bases from J, the junction kept 5 bases outside the gene matches. CDR3 in DNA: TGTGCCAGCATCGACACAGGGGCTGAAGCTTTCTTT. It translates to CASIDTGAEAFF.

The chain combines TRBV6-2 or TRBV6-3 with TRBJ2-1; a weak D match, TRBD1 (5 bases). The J call is uncertain, as TRBJ2-7 better fits the DNA end. The V gene's germline CDR1 is MNHEY and CDR2 SVGEGT. The CDR3 has 14 amino acids. CDR3 loop: CASRRQSSYNEQYF. The CDR3 nucleotides read TGTGCCAGCAGACGACAGAGCTCCTACAATGAGCAGTACTTC.

Only one count was recorded for this clonotype. The chain employs TRBV5-1 and TRBJ2-5, with D possibly being TRBD2 (6 bases). There are 15 residues in the CDR3. CDR1 and CDR2 from the germline V gene are SGHRS and YFSETQ. V gave up 4 bases and J gave up 9 bases, with 22 bases separating them. CDR3 in amino acids: CASSPLGTLGEAQYF. DNA of the CDR3: TGCGCCAGCAGCCCCCTGGGGACTCTCGGGGAGGCCCAGTACTTC.

The chain employs TRBV4-3 and TRBJ2-1; tentatively, D is TRBD1 or TRBD2 (6 bases each). This CDR3 is built from 19 residues. Germline loops: CDR1 LGHNA, CDR2 YSLEER. The ends were cut back, 0 bases at V and 5 bases at J, with 23 bases in the middle. The CDR3 nucleotides read TGCGCCAGCAGCCAAGACCTTCTCCTCTTGGAAGGGGGGAACAATGAGCAGTTCTTC. Translated: CASSQDLLLLEGGNNEQFF.

The rearrangement uses TRBV27 and TRBJ1-2; 8 bases match TRBD1. This CDR3 comprises 17 residues. The junction had 10 bases not matched to a gene; V was cut back by 3 bases and J by 1 base. Germline CDR1 and CDR2: MNHEY and SMNVEV (reference sequence). CDR3 bases: TGTGCCAGCAGTTTTACAGGGGGGGGAACGGATAACTATGGCTACACCTTC. Its translation: CASSFTGGGTDNYGYTF.

The sample holds one count of this clonotype. In DNA, the CDR3 is TGTGCCAGCAGCCCCATCGACTTTGGGGGCTACACCTTC. It codes for CASSPIDFGGYTF. This sequence joins TRBV7-9 and TRBJ1-2; D gene ambiguous. The CDR3 runs to 13 residues. The germline V and J ends were trimmed by 5 bases and 8 bases, with 15 bases remaining between them. Germline CDR1 reads SEHNR; CDR2 reads FQNEAQ (reference sequence).

The CDR3 DNA reads TGTGCCAGCAGACAAAGGAGGGAGACAGGGGGCCAAGAGACCCAGTACTTC. This encodes CASRQRRETGGQETQYF. The chain links TRBV12-3 or TRBV12-4 to TRBJ2-5; 9 nucleotides align to TRBD1. The CDR3 consists of 17 residues. With V trimmed by 6 bases and J by 1 base, 12 bases remained unmatched.

This sequence joins TRBV6-2 or TRBV6-3 and TRBJ2-3, with 9 positions matching TRBD2. The CDR3 contains 17 residues. Germline CDR1 MNHEY, CDR2 SVGEGT. Trimming removed 7 bases from V and 5 bases from J; junction bases left unmatched: 16. The CDR3 DNA sequence: TGTGCCAGCACCCCCCCTGAGGCGGGGGGGCCTCAAGATACGCAGTATTTT. This gives the protein CASTPPEAGGPQDTQYF.

The chain combines TRBV5-1 with TRBJ1-1, with D possibly matching TRBD1 (6 bases). CDR1 is SGHRS, CDR2 YFSETQ, per germline. V gave up 3 bases and J gave up 0 bases, with 18 bases separating them. CDR3 length: 17 amino acids. For the CDR3, the DNA is TGCGCCAGCAGCTCCACCTCGGACAGACTCATGAACACTGAAGCTTTCTTT. Translated: CASSSTSDRLMNTEAFF.